A selection of T cell receptor beta chains follows, all from one sample in a study of T cell responses to AZD1222 COVID-19 vaccine. TCRdb's copy holds only in-frame clones and misses some; the assay was immunoSEQ multiplex PCR. The top ten hold 9% to 15% of the sample, which has around 130,000 clones, 86% seen once. Specimen: peripheral blood, collected on day 0 of AZD1222 vaccination. The source is an adult in good health. CDR3s include the opening cysteine and the closing phenylalanine or tryptophan. D genes are given only for firm matches. Not every row has a clone size; where given, it reads once, few, many or a size class.

J gene	D gene	clone size	V gene	CDR3 protein	CDR3 DNA
TRBJ2-2	TRBD1	.	TRBV10-1	CASSKRGTGRGELFF	TGCGCCAGCAGTAAACGGGGGACAGGTCGAGGGGAGCTGTTTTTT
TRBJ1-5	TRBD1	.	TRBV28	CASSIDRVSNQPQHF	TGTGCCAGCAGTATTGACAGGGTGTCGAATCAGCCCCAGCATTTT
TRBJ1-3	.	.	TRBV25-1	CASSLGTDFFGNTIYF	TGTGCCAGCAGTCTAGGGACTGATTTTTTCGGAAACACCATATATTTT
TRBJ1-6	.	many	TRBV9	CASSEQGRDSPLHF	TGTGCCAGCAGCGAACAGGGTCGGGATTCACCCCTCCACTTT
TRBJ2-3	.	.	TRBV4-2	CASSQVFLGGPEADTQYF	TGTGCCAGCAGCCAAGTCTTTCTCGGAGGGCCAGAGGCAGATACGCAGTATTTT
TRBJ2-7	.	.	TRBV19	CASTPVGAREQYF	TGTGCCAGTACCCCGGTGGGGGCAAGGGAGCAGTACTTC
TRBJ1-3	TRBD1	.	TRBV5-8	CASSSGQGRGNTIYF	TGTGCCAGCAGCTCCGGACAGGGCAGGGGAAACACCATATATTTT
TRBJ1-6	.	.	TRBV28	CAIGVSNSPLHF	TGTGCCATAGGGGTTTCTAATTCACCCCTCCACTTT
TRBJ1-1	.	.	TRBV25-1	CASSDDRQNTEAFF	TGTGCCAGCAGTGACGACAGACAGAACACTGAAGCTTTCTTT
TRBJ1-2	TRBD1	few	TRBV7-9	CASSRGQGDGYTF	TGTGCCAGCAGCCGCGGACAGGGTGATGGCTACACCTTC
TRBJ1-2	.	.	TRBV29-1	CSDQSGDGYYYGYTF	TGCAGCGATCAAAGCGGGGACGGATACTACTATGGCTACACCTTC
TRBJ1-5	.	.	TRBV24-1	CATSAGLSNQPQHF	TGTGCCACCAGTGCGGGACTGAGCAATCAGCCCCAGCATTTT
TRBJ2-1	.	.	TRBV10-3	CAISDHGKHNEQFF	TGTGCCATCAGTGATCACGGGAAGCACAATGAGCAGTTCTTC
TRBJ2-1	.	.	TRBV14	CASSQRRAGGYYNEQFF	TGTGCCAGCAGCCAGAGGAGGGCAGGGGGTTATTACAATGAGCAGTTCTTC
TRBJ1-5	TRBD1	.	TRBV9	CASSVGGGGQPQHF	TGTGCCAGCAGCGTAGGAGGGGGCGGACAGCCCCAGCATTTT
TRBJ2-3	TRBD2	.	TRBV9	CASSVVGGADTQYF	TGTGCCAGCAGCGTAGTCGGGGGGGCAGATACGCAGTATTTT
TRBJ1-5	.	.	TRBV27	CASSLRGTGNQPQHF	TGTGCCAGCAGTTTACGGGGGACGGGCAATCAGCCCCAGCATTTT
TRBJ1-1	.	.	TRBV20-1	CSASLLRDTEAFF	TGCAGTGCTAGTTTACTCCGGGACACTGAAGCTTTCTTT
TRBJ2-1	TRBD2	.	TRBV11-2	CASSLISGGSGNEQFF	TGTGCCAGCAGCTTAATCTCGGGGGGGAGCGGCAATGAGCAGTTCTTC
TRBJ1-1	.	once	TRBV6-5	CASSRDPSPNTEAFF	TGTGCCAGCAGTCGGGACCCCTCACCCAACACTGAAGCTTTCTTT
TRBJ1-1	.	.	TRBV29-1	CSVAVPGPGEAFF	TGCAGCGTTGCTGTCCCCGGCCCGGGTGAAGCTTTCTTT
TRBJ1-6	TRBD1	.	TRBV5-1	CASSGDRGLSPLHF	TGCGCCAGCAGCGGGGACAGGGGGCTATCACCCCTCCACTTT
TRBJ1-1	.	.	TRBV30	CAWSKVTPNTEAFF	TGTGCCTGGAGTAAAGTGACACCGAACACTGAAGCTTTCTTT
TRBJ1-1	.	.	TRBV5-6	CASSLVGPNTEAFF	TGTGCCAGCAGCTTGGTAGGGCCCAACACTGAAGCTTTCTTT
TRBJ2-7	.	.	TRBV10-1	CASLASEITYEQYF	TGCGCCAGCTTAGCTTCCGAGATAACCTACGAGCAGTACTTC
TRBJ2-5	.	.	TRBV10-3	CAISETEVEETQYF	TGTGCCATCAGTGAGACAGAAGTTGAAGAGACCCAGTACTTC
TRBJ1-1	.	.	TRBV19	CASSIGVLRGRHTEAFF	TGTGCCAGTAGTATAGGGGTCCTGCGCGGGCGACACACTGAAGCTTTCTTT
TRBJ2-1	TRBD2	.	TRBV27	CASSGTSGSHKQFF	TGTGCCAGCAGTGGGACTAGCGGGAGTCACAAGCAGTTCTTC
TRBJ1-6	.	.	TRBV9	CASSVEGSSYNSPLHF	TGTGCCAGCAGCGTAGAAGGGAGCTCCTATAATTCACCCCTCCACTTT
TRBJ1-6	.	.	TRBV7-2	CASSLRPRQGNGSPLHF	TGTGCCAGCAGCTTACGTCCCCGGCAGGGAAACGGCTCACCCCTCCACTTT